The 25 T cell receptor beta chains below were found in one sample sequenced in a study of blood T cells in healthy people across ages. The authors ran a second PCR of about 6 to 11 cycles using a sample-barcoded 5' primer and a J-beta primer mix. One entry per CDR3 protein results from TCRdb running MiXCR on the 5' RACE reads. The sample includes more than 1 million distinct CDR3 sequences, 40% to 50% seen only once; the top ten take 15% to 20%. The source material was blood. These receptors were obtained from a woman between 55 and 75 years old in good health.

The chain combines TRBV10-3 with TRBJ2-1; TRBD1 or TRBD2 may be the D gene (5 bases each). V lost 6 bases and J lost 6, with 15 bases in between. Germline CDR1 reads ENHRY; CDR2 reads SYGVKD. CDR3 length equals 14 residues. CDR3 nucleotides: TGTGCCATCAGGAGAGGGGATAACTCCAATGAGCAGTTCTTC. Translating gives CAIRRGDNSNEQFF.

This chain uses TRBV10-3 with TRBJ2-7, with unresolved D. Germline V gives CDR1 ENHRY, CDR2 SYGVKD. V was cut by 0 bases and J by 0 bases, with 6 bases left in between. CDR3 length: 14 residues. The CDR3 sequence is CAISESTDSYEQYF. The CDR3 DNA is TGTGCCATCAGTGAGTCTACGGACTCCTACGAGCAGTACTTC.

J is TRBJ1-2 and V is TRBV10-3; D remains ambiguous. V shed 7 bases and J shed 2 bases, with 11 bases lying between them. Germline V gives CDR1 ENHRY, CDR2 SYGVKD. CDR3 length equals 13 residues. This chain's CDR3 is CAITRTENYGYTF. The CDR3 bases are TGTGCCATCACAAGGACGGAAAACTATGGCTACACCTTC.

CDR3 amino acids: CASSATGTQAETQYF. Here the CDR3 DNA reads TGTGCCAGCAGCGCCACCGGGACTCAGGCGGAGACCCAGTACTTC. The chain recombines TRBV5-8 with TRBJ2-5, with a tentative D call TRBD2 (6 bases). V gave up 4 bases and J gave up 5 bases, with 18 bases separating them. This CDR3 comprises 15 residues. Germline CDR1 and CDR2: SGHTS and YDEGEE.

In its sample, this clonotype was seen a few times. The V and J genes are TRBV6-2 or TRBV6-3 and TRBJ2-4; 7 nucleotides align to TRBD2. The germline CDR1 and CDR2 sequences are MNHEY and SVGEGT. V shed 6 bases and J 1 base; nucleotides not matched to a gene: 6. The CDR3 length is 15 residues. The CDR3 region is CASRSLAYAKNIQYF. CDR3 bases: TGTGCCAGCAGATCACTAGCGTATGCCAAAAACATTCAGTACTTC.

This rearrangement joins TRBV9 to TRBJ1-2, with D possibly TRBD1 on 6 matching bases. The CDR3 extends over 18 amino acids. Trimming pared 0 bases from V and 1 base from J, leaving 19 bases between. The germline CDR1 and CDR2 sequences are SGDLS and YYNGEE. The CDR3 sequence: CASSVELGDKSFNYGYTF. CDR3 nucleotides: TGTGCCAGCAGCGTAGAACTTGGGGACAAATCATTTAACTATGGCTACACCTTC.

This clonotype has only a few counts. Here the CDR3 reads CAISWTGANSGANVLTF. Written as DNA, the CDR3 is TGTGCCATCAGTTGGACAGGGGCAAACTCTGGGGCCAACGTCCTGACTTTC. This rearrangement joins TRBV10-3 to TRBJ2-6; 9 bases align to TRBD1. The CDR3 sequence is 17 residues long. Germline assignment: CDR1 ENHRY and CDR2 SYGVKD. The V gene end was trimmed by 5 bases and the J gene end by 0 bases; junction bases not matched to a gene: 5.

This clonotype was counted many times. V gene TRBV29-1 combines with J gene TRBJ2-7; TRBD1 agrees at 9 bases. CDR1 and CDR2 from the germline V gene are SQVTM and ANQGSEA. V was pared by 4 bases and J by 2 bases, with 6 bases of the junction left unmatched. The CDR3 runs 14 residues. The CDR3: CSVVGGTGTYEQYF. The CDR3 coding sequence is TGCAGCGTTGTGGGGGGGACAGGGACCTACGAGCAGTACTTC.

This clonotype came up a few times. The chain employs TRBV3-1 and TRBJ2-1; 7 nucleotides match TRBD2. After removal of 8 bases from V and 0 bases from J, the junction contained 10 bases not matched to a gene. Germline CDR1 and CDR2: LGHDT and YNNKEL (reference sequence). The CDR3 sequence is 16 residues long. CDR3 in DNA: TGTGCCAGCTTACCTGGGAGGGCGAGCTCCTACAATGAGCAGTTCTTC. Protein: CASLPGRASSYNEQFF.

With regard to this clonotype: At one boundary the junction diverges from the germline segment, which might be a read error. The chain employs TRBV20-1 and TRBJ2-4; D unresolved. Germline CDR1 reads DFQATT; CDR2 reads SNEGSKA (reference sequence). The CDR3 consists of 13 residues. CDR3 amino acids: CSASRQTENIRYF. The CDR3 coding sequence is TGCAGTGCTAGTCGCCAGACCGAAAACATTCGGTACTTC.

The J gene is TRBJ2-1, the V gene TRBV20-1; D not certain. The V end lost 0 bases, the J end lost 5 bases, and 14 bases lay between the germline ends. There are 15 residues in the CDR3. CDR1 is DFQATT, CDR2 SNEGSKA, per germline (reference sequence). The CDR3 DNA reads as TGCAGTGCTAGAGATCCCCAGCTTGGCAACAATGAGCAGTTCTTC. Translation gives CSARDPQLGNNEQFF.

Concerning this clonotype: A much larger clonotype is one base distant, so this may be a read error. The V gene is TRBV29-1, the J gene TRBJ2-7, with no clear D. The CDR3 length is 12 residues. V lost 7 bases and J lost 5, with 15 bases in between. Germline V lookup: CDR1 SQVTM, CDR2 ANQGSEA. The CDR3 here is CSARKGTDEQYF. CDR3 nucleotide sequence: TGCAGCGCCCGGAAGGGCACCGACGAGCAGTACTTC.

The V and J genes are TRBV27 and TRBJ2-1, with 10 positions matching TRBD1. The CDR3 spans 17 residues. Germline trimming cut 2 bases from V and 6 bases from J; bases unmatched to any gene: 10. The germline V gene has CDR1 MNHEY and CDR2 SMNVEV (reference sequence). CDR3 coding DNA: TGTGCCAGCAGTTTAAGGGTCGGGACAGGGGCCTCCAATGAGCAGTTCTTC. Protein: CASSLRVGTGASNEQFF.

This clonotype was detected ten times or more. The chain combines TRBV20-1 with TRBJ2-7, with TRBD2 identical over 9 bases. Germline assignment: CDR1 DFQATT and CDR2 SNEGSKA (reference sequence). The CDR3 sequence is 13 residues long. V gave up 7 bases and J gave up 3 bases; unmatched junction bases: 7. In DNA form, the CDR3 reads TGCAGTGGTCGACTAGCGGATAACTACGAGCAGTACTTC. Translation: CSGRLADNYEQYF.

The chain is built from TRBV11-2 and TRBJ2-5; a weak D match, TRBD2 (6 bases). With the DNA end fitting TRBJ2-7 better, the J assignment may be wrong. The CDR3 sequence is 15 residues long. Germline assignment: CDR1 SGHAT and CDR2 FQNNGV. The CDR3 loop is CASSLDRGRTYEQYF. The CDR3 nucleotides read TGTGCCAGCAGCTTAGATCGGGGGAGGACCTACGAGCAGTACTTC.

The chain employs TRBV7-9 and TRBJ2-3; possible D gene TRBD2, 6 bases. CDR1 and CDR2 from the germline V gene are SEHNR and FQNEAQ (reference sequence). CDR3 length: 15 amino acids. The V end was cut by 7 bases, the J end by 4 bases, with 18 bases between. The CDR3 is CASTDLGGVSDTQYF. CDR3 DNA: TGTGCCAGCACCGATTTGGGAGGCGTATCAGATACGCAGTATTTT. Based on the CDR3 plus reference TRBV7-9 and TRBJ2-3, the full variable domain is DTGVSQNPRHKITKRGQNVTFRCDPISEHNRLYWYRQTLGQGPEFLTYFQNEAQLEKSRLLSDRFSAERPKGSFSTLEIQRTEQGDSAMYLCASTDLGGVSDTQYFGPGTRLTVL.

This rearrangement joins TRBV5-1 to TRBJ1-1, with D possibly matching TRBD1 (6 bases). CDR1 is SGHRS, CDR2 YFSETQ, per germline. V was clipped by 0 bases and J by 7 bases, with 7 bases between them. The CDR3 consists of 12 residues. The CDR3 DNA sequence: TGCGCCAGCAGCTTGGAGGGGGGTGAAGCTTTCTTT. Translation: CASSLEGGEAFF.

In the case of this clonotype: A junction end diverges from the germline sequence, so it may reflect a read error. The chain couples TRBV20-1 to TRBJ2-1; the match to TRBD2 covers 7 bases. There are 12 residues in the CDR3. In germline, CDR1 is DFQATT, CDR2 SNEGSKA (reference sequence). For the CDR3, the DNA is TGCAGTGCGAGAGGACTAGTAAATGAGCAGTTCTTC. Protein product: CSARGLVNEQFF.

The chain carries TRBV9 and TRBJ2-7; D is uncertain. Germline V gene data show CDR1 as SGDLS and CDR2 as YYNGEE. V dropped 4 bases and J dropped 6 bases, with 17 bases sitting between them. The CDR3 spans 14 residues. The CDR3, as DNA: TGTGCCAGCAGCCCAAAGGTAGGGTTCTGCGAGCAGTACTTC. Its protein is CASSPKVGFCEQYF.

For this clonotype: The junction departs from the called germline gene at one end, perhaps through a read error. The J gene is TRBJ2-1, the V gene TRBV29-1; 8 bases map to TRBD1. The CDR3 has 11 amino acids. The germline CDR1 and CDR2 sequences are SQVTM and ANQGSEA. DNA for the CDR3: TGTACCACCAGGGGGCCAGATGAGCAGTTCTTC. This encodes CTTRGPDEQFF.

The chain has TRBV27 and TRBJ2-3; D uncertain. V lost 1 base and J lost 8, with 4 bases in between. CDR1 and CDR2 from the germline V gene are MNHEY and SMNVEV (reference sequence). The CDR3 has 11 amino acids. The CDR3 nucleotides read TGTGCCAGCAGTTTATGGCTTACGCAGTATTTT. Protein product: CASSLWLTQYF.

This chain uses TRBV7-9 with TRBJ2-3; the match to TRBD2 covers 11 bases. CDR1 is SEHNR, CDR2 FQNEAQ, per germline (reference sequence). Trimming took 4 bases from V and 4 from J; bases not matched to a gene: 4. CDR3 length: 15 amino acids. The CDR3 DNA is TGTGCCAGCAGCTACGGGACTAGCGGATCAGATACGCAGTATTTT. Protein: CASSYGTSGSDTQYF.

CDR3 bases: TGCGCCAGCAGCCCGGGGACAGCCGTTGAGCAGTTCTTC. This gives the protein CASSPGTAVEQFF. This chain connects TRBV5-1 to TRBJ2-1; 7 bases map to TRBD1. Trimming cost V 4 bases and J 9 bases; bases outside gene matches: 7. The V gene's germline CDR1 is SGHRS and CDR2 YFSETQ. There are 13 residues in the CDR3.

The CDR3 sequence: CASSHRAAGVKNEQYF. CDR3 DNA sequence: TGTGCCAGCAGTCACAGAGCTGCGGGAGTCAAGAATGAGCAGTACTTC. This chain links TRBV6-5 with TRBJ2-7; TRBD2 matches 7 bases. Germline CDR1 reads MNHEY; CDR2 reads SVGAGI. The CDR3 loop spans 16 amino acids. With V trimmed by 5 bases and J by 7 bases, 17 bases remained unmatched.

As regards this clonotype: An end of the junction differs from the germline gene, which may be a read error. The genes are TRBV12-3 or TRBV12-4 and TRBJ2-7, with 12 bases lining up with TRBD2. The last part of the DNA fits TRBJ2-5 better; the J call may be wrong. This CDR3 contains 15 residues. CDR3 in amino acids: CASSRTSGIQGTQYF. For the CDR3, the DNA is TGTGCCAGCAGTCGGACTAGCGGGATCCAAGGGACCCAGTACTTC.